This entry lists 5 T cell receptor beta chains sequenced from one sample in a study of technical replicates of blood from a handful of donors. Profiling relied on immunoSEQ multiplex PCR, and the TCRdb table lists in-frame clones only, not all of them. Among around 100,000 clones, around 95% were seen once, and the ten largest hold under 0.35%. Sequencing was performed on T cells isolated from PBMCs. These receptors came from a human donor in good health.

The chain joins TRBV5-1 to TRBJ2-1, with D possibly being TRBD2 (6 bases). This CDR3 region has 11 residues. Germline CDR1 reads SGHRS; CDR2 reads YFSETQ. Trimming removed 4 bases from V and 9 bases from J, with 8 bases in between. The CDR3 loop reads CASSTEGEQFF. CDR3 in DNA: TGCGCCAGCAGCACGGAGGGTGAGCAGTTCTTC.

The rearrangement uses TRBV6-6 and TRBJ1-1, with D unresolved. In germline, CDR1 is MNHNY, CDR2 SVGAGI (reference sequence). This CDR3 is 15 amino acids long. The V end lost 4 bases, the J end lost 1 base, and 13 bases lay between the germline ends. The CDR3 loop reads CASSFSPTPNTEAFF. CDR3 sequence (DNA): TGTGCCAGCAGTTTCAGTCCCACCCCGAACACTGAAGCTTTCTTT.

The gene calls are TRBV7-6 and TRBJ2-5; D unresolved. Trimming left V 1 base short and J 4 bases short, with 16 bases between. CDR1 and CDR2 (germline): SGHVS, FNYEAQ. CDR3 length: 16 amino acids. The CDR3 DNA reads as TGTGCCAGCAGCTTAGTTACAGACAACGTTGTAGAGACCCAGTACTTC. Translation gives CASSLVTDNVVETQYF.

The chain joins TRBV19 to TRBJ2-1; TRBD2 matches at 12 bases. The germline gives CDR1 LNHDA, CDR2 SQIVND (reference sequence). The CDR3 contains 13 residues. The trim removed 9 bases at V and 8 bases at J, leaving 5 bases unmatched. As DNA, the CDR3 is TGTGCCAGCACTAGCGGGAGGTTAGATGAGCAGTTCTTC. Translation gives CASTSGRLDEQFF.

The rearrangement uses TRBV19 and TRBJ1-1; D gene ambiguous. Germline lookup yields CDR1 LNHDA and CDR2 SQIVND (reference sequence). V dropped 9 bases and J dropped 3 bases, with 14 bases sitting between them. This CDR3 is built from 13 residues. CDR3 sequence (DNA): TGTGCCAGCCTAGCGTTGGAATACACTGAAGCTTTCTTT. Translation: CASLALEYTEAFF.